This entry features one TCR beta chain sequence. These data originate in a study of blood T cell repertoires in COVID-19. On the study more broadly: Specimens from acute and convalescent COVID-19 originated in the United States, Italy and Spain. T cells, B-cell-depleted T cells, or PBMCs provided the cDNA or gDNA that served as material.

Germline V lookup: CDR1 SGHAT, CDR2 FQDESV (reference sequence). The ends lost 3 bases at V and 9 bases at J; junction bases unmatched: 7. The length of the CDR3 is 15 residues. Per the study methods: Counts of nucleated cells, estimated from reference gene primer amplification, were obtained. The data were produced by immunoSEQ multiplex PCR, yet TCRdb's version contains in-frame clones alone and is incomplete. The V and J calls and the clone size are those of that table, but D and trimming were determined from the DNA. The sample shows under 100,000 clones, about 81% of them seen only once. The chain is built from TRBV11-1 and TRBJ2-1; 11 bases fit TRBD2. The sample consisted of peripheral blood. This receptor was obtained from a human donor in a cohort sampled during active COVID-19. CDR3 nucleotides: TGTGCCAGCAGCTTCTCACTAGCGGGGGCTAGTGAGCAGTTCTTC. Translated, it gives CASSFSLAGASEQFF.